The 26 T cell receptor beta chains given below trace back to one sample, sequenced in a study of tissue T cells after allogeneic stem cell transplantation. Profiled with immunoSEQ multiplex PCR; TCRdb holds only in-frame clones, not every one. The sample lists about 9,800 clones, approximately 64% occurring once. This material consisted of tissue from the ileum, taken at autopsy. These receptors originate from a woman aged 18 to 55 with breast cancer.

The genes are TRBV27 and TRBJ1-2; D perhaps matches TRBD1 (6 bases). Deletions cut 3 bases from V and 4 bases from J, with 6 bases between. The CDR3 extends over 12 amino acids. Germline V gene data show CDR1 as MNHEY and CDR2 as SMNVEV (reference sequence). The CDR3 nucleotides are TGTGCCAGCAGTTTCAGGGGCTATGGCTACACCTTC. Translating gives CASSFRGYGYTF.

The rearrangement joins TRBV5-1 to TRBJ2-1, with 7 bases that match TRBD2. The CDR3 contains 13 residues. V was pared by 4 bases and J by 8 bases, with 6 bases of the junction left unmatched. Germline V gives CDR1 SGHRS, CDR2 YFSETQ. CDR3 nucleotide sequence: TGCGCCAGCAGCAGAAACCGGGGGGATGAGCAGTTCTTC. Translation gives CASSRNRGDEQFF. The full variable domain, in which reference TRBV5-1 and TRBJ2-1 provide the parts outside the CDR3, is KAGVTQTPRYLIKTRGQQVTLSCSPISGHRSVSWYQQTPGQGLQFLFEYFSETQRNKGNFPGRFSGRQFSNSRSEMNVSTLELGDSALYLCASSRNRGDEQFFGPGTRLTVL.

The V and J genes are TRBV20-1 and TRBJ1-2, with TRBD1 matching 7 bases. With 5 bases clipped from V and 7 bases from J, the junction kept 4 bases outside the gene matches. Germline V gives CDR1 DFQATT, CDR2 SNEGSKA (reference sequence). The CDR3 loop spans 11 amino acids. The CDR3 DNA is TGCAGTGCTCCAGGGGGACGTGGCTACACCTTC. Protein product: CSAPGGRGYTF.

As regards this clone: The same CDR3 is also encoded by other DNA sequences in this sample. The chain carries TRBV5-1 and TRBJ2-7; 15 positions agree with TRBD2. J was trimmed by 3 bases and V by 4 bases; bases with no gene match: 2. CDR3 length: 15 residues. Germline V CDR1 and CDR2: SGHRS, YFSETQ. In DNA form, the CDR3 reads TGCGCCAGCAGCCCGGGACTAGCGGGAGGCTACGAGCAGTACTTC. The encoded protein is CASSPGLAGGYEQYF.

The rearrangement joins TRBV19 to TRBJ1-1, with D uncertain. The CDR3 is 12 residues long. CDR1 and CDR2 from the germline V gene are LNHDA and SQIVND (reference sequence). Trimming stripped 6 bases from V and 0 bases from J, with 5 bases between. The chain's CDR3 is CASSAMNTEAFF. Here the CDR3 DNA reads TGTGCCAGTAGCGCAATGAACACTGAAGCTTTCTTT.

CDR3 DNA sequence: TGCGCCAGCAGCCCCAGGACTTTCTACAATGAGCAGTTCTTC. Translation gives CASSPRTFYNEQFF. The chain couples TRBV4-3 to TRBJ2-1; a weak D match, TRBD2 (5 bases). The V end was cut by 4 bases, the J end by 3 bases, with 10 bases between. Germline V lookup: CDR1 LGHNA, CDR2 YSLEER. The CDR3 runs to 14 residues.

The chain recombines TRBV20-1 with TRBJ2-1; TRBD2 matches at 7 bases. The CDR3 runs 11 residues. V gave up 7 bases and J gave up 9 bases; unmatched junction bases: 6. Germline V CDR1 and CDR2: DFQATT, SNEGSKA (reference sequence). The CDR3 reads CSVRLAFEQFF. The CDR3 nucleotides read TGCAGTGTCCGACTAGCTTTTGAGCAGTTCTTC.

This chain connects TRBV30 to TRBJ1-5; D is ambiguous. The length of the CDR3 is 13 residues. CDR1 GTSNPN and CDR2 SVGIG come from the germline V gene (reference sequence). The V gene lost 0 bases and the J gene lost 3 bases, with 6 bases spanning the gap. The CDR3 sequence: CAWSVSINQPQHF. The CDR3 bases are TGTGCCTGGAGTGTCTCGATCAATCAGCCCCAGCATTTT.

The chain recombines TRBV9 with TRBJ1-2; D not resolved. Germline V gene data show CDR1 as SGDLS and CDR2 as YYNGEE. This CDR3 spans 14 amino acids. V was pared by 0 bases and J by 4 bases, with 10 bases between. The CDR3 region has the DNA TGTGCCAGCAGCGTAGACGTCCTAGCCTATGGCTACACCTTC. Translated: CASSVDVLAYGYTF. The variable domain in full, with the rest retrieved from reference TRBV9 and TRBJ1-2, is DSGVTQTPKHLITATGQRVTLRCSPRSGDLSVYWYQQSLDQGLQFLIQYYNGEERAKGNILERFSAQQFPDLHSELNLSSLELGDSALYFCASSVDVLAYGYTFGSGTRLTVV.

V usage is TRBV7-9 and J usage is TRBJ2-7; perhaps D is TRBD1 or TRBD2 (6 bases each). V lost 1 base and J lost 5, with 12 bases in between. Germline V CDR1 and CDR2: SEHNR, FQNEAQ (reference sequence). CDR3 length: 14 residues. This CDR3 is CASSLGGANNEQYF. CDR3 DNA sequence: TGTGCCAGCAGCTTAGGGGGGGCTAACAACGAGCAGTACTTC.

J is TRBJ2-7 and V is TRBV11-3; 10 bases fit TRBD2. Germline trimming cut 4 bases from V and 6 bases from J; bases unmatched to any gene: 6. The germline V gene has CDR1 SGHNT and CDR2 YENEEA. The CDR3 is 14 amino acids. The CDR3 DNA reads TGTGCCAGCAGCTCAACTAGCGGGGCGGGCGAGCAGTACTTC. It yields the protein CASSSTSGAGEQYF.

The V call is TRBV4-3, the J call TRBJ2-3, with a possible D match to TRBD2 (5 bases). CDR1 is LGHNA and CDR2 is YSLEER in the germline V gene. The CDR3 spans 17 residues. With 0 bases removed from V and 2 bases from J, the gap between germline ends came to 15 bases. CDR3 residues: CASSQESAGSFTDTQYF. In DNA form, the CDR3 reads TGCGCCAGCAGCCAAGAGTCCGCGGGTAGCTTCACAGATACGCAGTATTTT.

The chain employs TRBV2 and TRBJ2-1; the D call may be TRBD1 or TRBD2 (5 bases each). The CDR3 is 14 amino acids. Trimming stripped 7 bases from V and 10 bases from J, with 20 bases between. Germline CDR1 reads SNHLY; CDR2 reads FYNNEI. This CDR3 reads CASKGRVTLGEQFF. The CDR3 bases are TGTGCCAGCAAGGGGCGGGTGACTCTTGGGGAGCAGTTCTTC.

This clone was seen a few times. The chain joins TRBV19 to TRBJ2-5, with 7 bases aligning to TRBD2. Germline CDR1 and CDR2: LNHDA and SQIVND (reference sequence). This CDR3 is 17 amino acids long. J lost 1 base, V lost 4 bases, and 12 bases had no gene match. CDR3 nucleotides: TGTGCCAGTAGTAATCGGGGAGGGCTCCGCTTCCAAGAGACCCAGTACTTC. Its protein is CASSNRGGLRFQETQYF.

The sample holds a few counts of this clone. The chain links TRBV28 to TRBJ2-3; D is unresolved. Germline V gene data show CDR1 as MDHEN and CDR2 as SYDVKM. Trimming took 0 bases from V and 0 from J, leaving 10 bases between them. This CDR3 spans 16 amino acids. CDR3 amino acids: CASSLWVDQSTDTQYF. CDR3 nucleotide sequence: TGTGCCAGCAGTTTATGGGTGGACCAAAGCACAGATACGCAGTATTTT. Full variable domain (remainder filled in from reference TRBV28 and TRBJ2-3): DVKVTQSSRYLVKRTGEKVFLECVQDMDHENMFWYRQDPGLGLRLIYFSYDVKMKEKGDIPEGYSVSREKKERFSLILESASTNQTSMYLCASSLWVDQSTDTQYFGPGTRLTVL.

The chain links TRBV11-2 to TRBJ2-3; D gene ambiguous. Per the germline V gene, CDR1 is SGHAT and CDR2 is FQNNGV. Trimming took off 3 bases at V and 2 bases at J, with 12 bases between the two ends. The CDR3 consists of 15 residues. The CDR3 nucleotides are TGTGCCAGCAGCTTCGTCCGGGCCCACACAGATACGCAGTATTTT. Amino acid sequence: CASSFVRAHTDTQYF.

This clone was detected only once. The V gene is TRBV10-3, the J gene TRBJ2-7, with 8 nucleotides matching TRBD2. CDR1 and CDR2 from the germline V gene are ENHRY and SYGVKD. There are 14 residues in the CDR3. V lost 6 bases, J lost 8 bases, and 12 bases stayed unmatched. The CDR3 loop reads CAIREAGAAGKQYF. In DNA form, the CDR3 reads TGTGCCATCAGGGAAGCGGGGGCCGCCGGCAAGCAGTACTTC.

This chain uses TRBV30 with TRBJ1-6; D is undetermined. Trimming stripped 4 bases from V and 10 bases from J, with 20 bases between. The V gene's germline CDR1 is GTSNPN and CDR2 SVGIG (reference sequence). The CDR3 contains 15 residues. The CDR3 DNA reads TGTGCCTGGATCCCAAGCGGCCGCTTAGTCTCACCCCTCCACTTT. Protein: CAWIPSGRLVSPLHF.

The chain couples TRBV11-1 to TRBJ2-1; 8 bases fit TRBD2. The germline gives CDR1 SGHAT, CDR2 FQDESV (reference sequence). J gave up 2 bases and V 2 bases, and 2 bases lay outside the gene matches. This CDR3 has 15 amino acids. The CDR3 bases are TGTGCCAGCAGCTTAAACGGGGGGGCCTACAATGAGCAGTTCTTC. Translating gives CASSLNGGAYNEQFF.

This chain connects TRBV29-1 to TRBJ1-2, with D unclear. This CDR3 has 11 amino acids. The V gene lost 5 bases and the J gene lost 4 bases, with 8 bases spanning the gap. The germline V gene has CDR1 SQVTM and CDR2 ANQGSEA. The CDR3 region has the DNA TGCAGCGTTCTGTCGATCTATGGCTACACCTTC. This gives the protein CSVLSIYGYTF.

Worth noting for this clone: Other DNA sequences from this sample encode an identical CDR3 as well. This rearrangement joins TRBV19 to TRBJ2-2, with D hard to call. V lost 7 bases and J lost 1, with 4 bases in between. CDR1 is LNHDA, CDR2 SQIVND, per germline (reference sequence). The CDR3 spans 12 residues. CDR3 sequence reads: CASNLNTGELFF. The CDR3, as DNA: TGTGCCAGTAATCTGAACACCGGGGAGCTGTTTTTT.

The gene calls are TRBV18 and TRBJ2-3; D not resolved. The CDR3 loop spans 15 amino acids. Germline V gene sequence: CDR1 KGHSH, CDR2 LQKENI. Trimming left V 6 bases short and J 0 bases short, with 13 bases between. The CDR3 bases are TGTGCCAGCTCCCCCGGAATCACTAGCACAGATACGCAGTATTTT. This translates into CASSPGITSTDTQYF.

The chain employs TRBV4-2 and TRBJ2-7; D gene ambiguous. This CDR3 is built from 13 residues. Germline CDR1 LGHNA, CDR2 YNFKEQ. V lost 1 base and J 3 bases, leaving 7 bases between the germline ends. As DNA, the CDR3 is TGTGCCAGCAGCCAAGCTCCTAACTACGAGCAGTACTTC. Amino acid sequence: CASSQAPNYEQYF.

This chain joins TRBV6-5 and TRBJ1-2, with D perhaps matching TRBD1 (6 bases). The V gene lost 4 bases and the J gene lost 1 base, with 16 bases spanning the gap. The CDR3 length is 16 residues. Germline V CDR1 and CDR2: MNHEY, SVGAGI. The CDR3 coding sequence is TGTGCCAGCAGTTTCGGGGGCCAGGGGCATAACTATGGCTACACCTTC. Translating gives CASSFGGQGHNYGYTF.

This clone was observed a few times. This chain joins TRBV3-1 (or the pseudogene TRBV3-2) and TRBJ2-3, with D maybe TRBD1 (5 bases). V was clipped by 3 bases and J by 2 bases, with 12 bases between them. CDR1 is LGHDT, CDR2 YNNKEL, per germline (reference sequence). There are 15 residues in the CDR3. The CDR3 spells CASSHMLGHTDTQYF. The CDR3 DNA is TGTGCCAGCAGCCACATGTTGGGGCACACAGATACGCAGTATTTT.

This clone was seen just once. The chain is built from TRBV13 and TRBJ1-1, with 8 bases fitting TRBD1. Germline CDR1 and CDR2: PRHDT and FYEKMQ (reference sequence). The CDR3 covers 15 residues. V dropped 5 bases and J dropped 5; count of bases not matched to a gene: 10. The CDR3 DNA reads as TGTGCCAGCAGCCCGCGAAGACAGGGGATAACTGAAGCTTTCTTT. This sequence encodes CASSPRRQGITEAFF.